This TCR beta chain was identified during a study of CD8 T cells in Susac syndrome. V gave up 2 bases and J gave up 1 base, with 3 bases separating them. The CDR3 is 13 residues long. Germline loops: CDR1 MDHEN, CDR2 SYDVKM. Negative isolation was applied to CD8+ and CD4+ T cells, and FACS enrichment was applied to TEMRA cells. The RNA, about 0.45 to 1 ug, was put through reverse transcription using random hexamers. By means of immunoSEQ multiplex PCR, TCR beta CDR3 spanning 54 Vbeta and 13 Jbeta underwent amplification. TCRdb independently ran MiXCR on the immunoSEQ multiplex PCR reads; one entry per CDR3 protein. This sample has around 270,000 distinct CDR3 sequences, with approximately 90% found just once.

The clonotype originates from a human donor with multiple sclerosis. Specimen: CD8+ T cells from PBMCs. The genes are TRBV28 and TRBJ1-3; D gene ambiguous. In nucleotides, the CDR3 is TGTGCCAGCAGTTTAGATTCTGGAAACACCATATATTTT. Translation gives CASSLDSGNTIYF.